The clone carrying this T cell receptor beta chain was counted once. Its antigen is as yet unknown. J lost 0 bases, V lost 9 bases, and 4 bases had no gene match. Per germline, CDR1 LNHDA and CDR2 SQIVND (reference sequence). The CDR3 is 13 residues long. The source of the sample is a study of vaccination and CD4 T cells after COVID-19. Specified treatment: roughly 10-day PBMC culture with coronavirus spike peptide pools or control peptides (ViraFEST assay). Oncomine TCR Beta short-read sequencing was applied to DNA from cultured CD4+ T cells. Using the QIAamp micro DNA kit, genomic DNA was extracted from the CD4+ T cells that had been cultured. Via MiXCR, TCRdb re-called the PCR reads, giving one row per CDR3 protein. The sample has roughly 13,000 distinct CDR3 sequences; approximately 62% are singletons.

Sequencing used CD4+ T cells from blood, cultured in vitro. V usage is TRBV19 and J usage is TRBJ2-7; TRBD1 matches 8 bases. This sequence was found in a human donor who had recovered from COVID-19. Here the CDR3 DNA reads TGTGCCAGCAGACAGGGGAGCTCCTACGAGCAGTACTTC. Amino acid sequence: CASRQGSSYEQYF.